This passage covers 24 T cell receptor beta chains from one sample sequenced in a study of human T cells and chemical hapten exposure. TCRdb re-analysed the RACE reads in MiXCR, keeping a single row per CDR3 protein. The table shows 330,000 or so distinct CDR3 sequences, with about 6% occurring only once. The time point here: patch test 2, 6 weeks after DPC sensitization. Treatment given: therapeutic diphenylcyclopropenone sensitization with weekly scalp DPC. This specimen consisted of whole blood, obtained in connection with sensitization to the hapten diphenylcyclopropenone (DPC). Receptors originate from a woman under 30 with alopecia areata. Some clones in this sample may be carry-over from other donors' samples.

This clonotype came up many times. V and J are TRBV7-2 and TRBJ1-2, with D possibly matching TRBD1 (5 bases). The CDR3 contains 13 residues. Germline V gene lookup returns CDR1 SGHTA and CDR2 FQGNSA. V lost 5 bases and J 4 bases, leaving 11 bases between the germline ends. The CDR3, as DNA: TGTGCCAGCAGCCGGGGCGCCGGCTATGGCTACACCTTC. This codes for CASSRGAGYGYTF. The entire variable domain, with the rest obtained from reference TRBV7-2 and TRBJ1-2, is as follows: GAGVSQSPSNKVTEKGKDVELRCDPISGHTALYWYRQSLGQGLEFLIYFQGNSAPDKSGLPSDRFSAERTGGSVSTLTIQRTQQEDSAVYLCASSRGAGYGYTFGSGTRLTVV.

This clonotype turned up a few times. The chain joins TRBV21-1 to TRBJ2-3; the D segment call TRBD2 is taken from the table without a DNA check. TRBV21-1 constitutes a pseudogene. The CDR3 is 18 amino acids. DNA of the CDR3: TGTGCCAGCAGCAAAGAGAGTCGAGGTAGCGGCCGCACAGATACGCAGTATTTT. Its translation: CASSKESRGSGRTDTQYF.

This rearrangement joins TRBV6-2 or TRBV6-3 to TRBJ2-2; D not certain. Germline CDR1 reads MNHEY; CDR2 reads SVGEGT. CDR3 length equals 13 residues. V was shortened by 5 bases and J by 3 bases, with 7 bases between the two germline ends. CDR3 DNA: TGTGCCAGCAGTACTGATTACACCGGGGAGCTGTTTTTT. Residues: CASSTDYTGELFF.

This clonotype was seen repeatedly, ten times or more. The V gene is TRBV5-1, the J gene TRBJ1-5; 7 positions agree with TRBD1. CDR1 is SGHRS and CDR2 is YFSETQ in the germline V gene. CDR3 size: 15 residues. After removal of 7 bases from V and 0 bases from J, the junction contained 7 bases not matched to a gene. The chain's CDR3 is CASSIGTDSNQPQHF. The CDR3 DNA reads as TGCGCCAGCTCCATCGGGACAGATAGCAATCAGCCCCAGCATTTT.

This clonotype was seen ten or more times. The V call is TRBV29-1, the J call TRBJ2-5; D assignment may be TRBD1 or TRBD2 (5 bases each). Germline V gene data show CDR1 as SQVTM and CDR2 as ANQGSEA. Trimming shortened V by 7 bases and J by 5 bases, and 20 bases separated the two germline ends. The CDR3 extends over 14 amino acids. The CDR3 region is CSATPGTGQETQYF. The CDR3 coding sequence is TGCAGCGCCACCCCTGGGACGGGGCAGGAGACCCAGTACTTC.

This clonotype was detected only a few times. This rearrangement joins TRBV20-1 to TRBJ2-3; 7 bases are shared with TRBD1. This CDR3 has 12 amino acids. V gave up 2 bases and J gave up 5 bases; unmatched junction bases: 1. Germline-derived CDR1 and CDR2 are DFQATT and SNEGSKA (reference sequence). CDR3 bases: TGCAGTGCTAGAAGGGGGCTAGATACGCAGTATTTT. Translation: CSARRGLDTQYF.

In this sample, this clonotype turned up many times. This sequence joins TRBV7-2 and TRBJ2-3; maybe TRBD1 (6 bases). V lost 2 bases, J lost 8 bases, and 8 bases lay in between. From germline, CDR1 is SGHTA and CDR2 FQGNSA. The CDR3 is made up of 12 amino acids. The CDR3 region is CASSLPRGTQYF. In nucleotides, the CDR3 is TGTGCCAGCAGCTTACCCAGGGGTACGCAGTATTTT.

This chain links TRBV12-3 or TRBV12-4 with TRBJ2-3; 7 nucleotides match TRBD2. V was clipped by 6 bases and J by 3 bases; unmatched bases: 6. CDR3 size: 14 residues. The CDR3, as DNA: TGTGCCAGCAGCCTTTTCGGGGGGACAGATACGCAGTATTTT. This sequence encodes CASSLFGGTDTQYF.

In this sample, this clonotype turned up a few times. This chain joins TRBV4-3 and TRBJ2-2, with D maybe TRBD1 (6 bases). Germline V CDR1 and CDR2: LGHNA, YSLEER. The CDR3 consists of 16 residues. V was clipped by 1 base and J by 1 base, with 10 bases between them. The CDR3 sequence: CASSQAGGWNTGELFF. DNA for the CDR3: TGCGCCAGCAGCCAAGCTGGGGGCTGGAACACCGGGGAGCTGTTTTTT.

Notes on this clonotype: The junction and the germline gene differ at one end; a read error may be behind it. CDR3 DNA: TGTGCCACCAGTGATCCTAGGACGGATTACAAAGAGCAGTTCTTC. Its translation: CATSDPRTDYKEQFF. The chain links TRBV24-1 to TRBJ2-1; D unclear. CDR3 length: 15 amino acids. Germline loops: CDR1 KGHDR, CDR2 SFDVKD.

The chain couples TRBV28 to TRBJ2-7; D possibly matches TRBD1 or TRBD2 (5 bases each). V was clipped by 2 bases and J by 3 bases, with 11 bases between them. The germline gives CDR1 MDHEN, CDR2 SYDVKM. The CDR3 is 14 residues long. CDR3 nucleotide sequence: TGTGCCAGCAGTTTAGGAGGCAGGGACTACGAGCAGTACTTC. This codes for CASSLGGRDYEQYF.

This clonotype was recorded many times. This rearrangement joins TRBV29-1 to TRBJ2-7; D possibly corresponds to TRBD2 (6 bases). The CDR3 totals 13 residues. V was trimmed by 2 bases and J by 1 base, leaving 9 bases between them. Germline CDR1 and CDR2: SQVTM and ANQGSEA. Here the CDR3 reads CSVESGGSYEQYF. The CDR3 DNA follows: TGCAGCGTTGAATCCGGGGGTTCCTACGAGCAGTACTTC.

In this sample, this clonotype turned up a few times. The chain uses TRBV29-1 and TRBJ2-3, with 8 nucleotides matching TRBD1. V dropped 3 bases and J dropped 1; count of bases not matched to a gene: 6. The CDR3 length is 15 residues. Germline CDR1 reads SQVTM; CDR2 reads ANQGSEA. The DNA for the CDR3 is TGCAGCGTTGACCCCAGGGGGCGCGGCACAGATACGCAGTATTTT. The encoded protein is CSVDPRGRGTDTQYF.

This clonotype came up many times. V usage is TRBV11-2 and J usage is TRBJ1-5, with D unresolved. The CDR3 is made up of 15 amino acids. V lost 1 base, J lost 3 bases, and 10 bases lay in between. In germline, CDR1 is SGHAT, CDR2 FQNNGV. The CDR3 sequence: CASSLGVGLNQPQHF. CDR3 coding DNA: TGTGCCAGCAGCTTAGGGGTGGGCCTCAATCAGCCCCAGCATTTT. Combining the CDR3 with reference TRBV11-2 and TRBJ1-5 gives the whole variable domain EAGVAQSPRYKIIEKRQSVAFWCNPISGHATLYWYQQILGQGPKLLIQFQNNGVVDDSQLPKDRFSAERLKGVDSTLKIQPAKLEDSAVYLCASSLGVGLNQPQHFGDGTRLSIL.

This clonotype showed up many times. V is TRBV6-5 and J is TRBJ2-3; unclear D gene. CDR1 and CDR2 from the germline V gene are MNHEY and SVGAGI. Trimming took 2 bases from V and 0 from J, leaving 9 bases between them. The CDR3 has 15 amino acids. CDR3 protein: CASSYVGPSTDTQYF. In DNA, the CDR3 is TGTGCCAGCAGTTACGTCGGGCCTAGCACAGATACGCAGTATTTT.

At least ten counts were recorded for this clonotype. The chain uses TRBV6-5 and TRBJ2-6, with D unclear. V was clipped by 0 bases and J by 1 base, with 4 bases between them. Per germline, CDR1 MNHEY and CDR2 SVGAGI. CDR3 size: 15 residues. The CDR3 sequence: CASSYSGSGANVLTF. CDR3 nucleotides: TGTGCCAGCAGTTACTCAGGGTCTGGGGCCAACGTCCTGACTTTC.

This clonotype was counted a few times. The chain joins TRBV4-3 to TRBJ2-1, with TRBD2 identical over 7 bases. After removal of 3 bases from V and 9 bases from J, the junction contained 17 bases not matched to a gene. The CDR3 is 17 amino acids. From germline, CDR1 is LGHNA and CDR2 YSLEER. The CDR3 DNA sequence: TGCGCCAGCAGCCATTTGGTCGATAGGACTAGTAGCCTTGAGCAGTTCTTC. Protein product: CASSHLVDRTSSLEQFF.

This clonotype was detected ten times or more. The genes are TRBV3-1 and TRBJ1-5; 9 bases align to TRBD1. V lost 1 base and J lost 4; bases outside the gene matches: 5. Germline V gives CDR1 LGHDT, CDR2 YNNKEL (reference sequence). CDR3 length: 16 residues. CDR3 DNA sequence: TGTGCCAGCAGCCAAGGCCCGGGGACAGGGAATCAGCCCCAGCATTTT. Its translation is CASSQGPGTGNQPQHF.

The table lists this clonotype with many counts. J is TRBJ1-2 and V is TRBV4-2; maybe TRBD1 (6 bases). The CDR3 is 15 residues long. The germline V gene encodes CDR1 LGHNA and CDR2 YNFKEQ. Trimming stripped 3 bases from V and 6 bases from J, with 17 bases between. The CDR3 DNA reads TGTGCCAGCAGCCAGGAGGGGGGCGTCGGGAATGGCTACACCTTC. Translated, it gives CASSQEGGVGNGYTF.

This clonotype was seen a handful of times. The V gene is TRBV13, the J gene TRBJ2-1; 13 positions match TRBD2. In germline, CDR1 is PRHDT, CDR2 FYEKMQ (reference sequence). Trimming took 4 bases from V and 7 from J; bases not matched to a gene: 10. CDR3 size: 17 residues. The CDR3 region is CASSSNLLAGGPNEQFF. In DNA, the CDR3 is TGTGCCAGCAGCTCCAACTTACTAGCGGGGGGGCCTAATGAGCAGTTCTTC.

This clonotype has a handful of counts. This chain links TRBV10-3 with TRBJ2-1; D uncertain. V was shortened by 3 bases and J by 9 bases, with 12 bases between the two germline ends. The CDR3 loop spans 13 amino acids. Germline V gives CDR1 ENHRY, CDR2 SYGVKD. The CDR3 here is CAISDPQVAEQFF. CDR3 coding DNA: TGTGCCATCAGTGACCCGCAAGTAGCTGAGCAGTTCTTC.

The chain carries TRBV5-1 and TRBJ2-5; the match to TRBD1 covers 7 bases. This CDR3 has 16 amino acids. From germline, CDR1 is SGHRS and CDR2 YFSETQ. Trimming cost V 0 bases and J 9 bases; bases outside gene matches: 14. CDR3 sequence reads: CASSLENGQAKGAQYF. In DNA, the CDR3 is TGCGCCAGCAGCTTGGAAAACGGACAGGCTAAAGGAGCCCAGTACTTC.

This clonotype has more than one count but fewer than ten. The chain has TRBV6-1 and TRBJ2-3, with no clear D. Trimming shortened V by 1 base and J by 1 base, and 6 bases separated the two germline ends. CDR3 size: 14 residues. Germline CDR1 reads MNHNS; CDR2 reads SASEGT. This chain's CDR3 is CASSEDGRTDTQYF. CDR3 nucleotide sequence: TGTGCCAGCAGTGAAGACGGACGCACAGATACGCAGTATTTT.

This clonotype was counted between two and nine times. The chain uses TRBV6-5 and TRBJ1-1, with TRBD1 identical over 9 bases. After removal of 0 bases from V and 8 bases from J, the junction contained 7 bases not matched to a gene. This CDR3 is built from 15 residues. Germline V gives CDR1 MNHEY, CDR2 SVGAGI. The CDR3 DNA reads as TGTGCCAGCAGTTACTCGCCGACAGGGGGACGCGAAGCTTTCTTT. It specifies CASSYSPTGGREAFF.